This T cell receptor beta chain derives from a study of blood T cell repertoires in COVID-19. Overall study: From the United States, Italy and Spain came samples of acute and convalescent COVID-19. PBMCs, B-cell-depleted T cells, or T cells were the source of the cDNA or gDNA that made up the material.

In the source study's methods: Estimated nucleated cell counts came from reference gene primer amplification. Profiling relied on immunoSEQ multiplex PCR, and the TCRdb table lists in-frame clones only, not all of them. V and J calls and clone size are copied from that table; D and trimming were computed from the DNA. Among about 90,000 clones listed, 75% to 95% were seen once. Germline lookup yields CDR1 SEHNR and CDR2 FQNEAQ (reference sequence). V lost 5 bases, J lost 2 bases, and 6 bases stayed unmatched. CDR3 length: 16 amino acids. This chain joins TRBV7-9 and TRBJ2-2; 9 nucleotides match TRBD1. The origin of this receptor is a man aged 45-65 years with acute or convalescent COVID-19. The sequenced material came from peripheral blood. The CDR3 DNA sequence: TGTGCCAGCAGCGGAAGGACAGGGGCAAACACCGGGGAGCTGTTTTTT. Its translation: CASSGRTGANTGELFF.